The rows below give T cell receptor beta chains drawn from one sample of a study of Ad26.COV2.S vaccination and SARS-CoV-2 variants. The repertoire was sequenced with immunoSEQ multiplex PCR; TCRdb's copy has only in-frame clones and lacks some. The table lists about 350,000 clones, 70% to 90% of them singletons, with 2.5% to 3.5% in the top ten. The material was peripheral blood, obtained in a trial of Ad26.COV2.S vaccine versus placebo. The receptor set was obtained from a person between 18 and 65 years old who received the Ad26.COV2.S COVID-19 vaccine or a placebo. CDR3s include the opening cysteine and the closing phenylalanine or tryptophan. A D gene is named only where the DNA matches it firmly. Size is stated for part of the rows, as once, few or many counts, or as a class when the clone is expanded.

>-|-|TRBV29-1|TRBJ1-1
TGCAGCGTTGCGGGGGTGTTGAACACTGAAGCTTTCTTT
CSVAGVLNTEAFF
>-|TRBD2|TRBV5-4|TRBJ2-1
TGTGCCAGCAGCTTGGCCTCCACTAGCGGGGGCAATGAGCAGTTCTTC
CASSLASTSGGNEQFF
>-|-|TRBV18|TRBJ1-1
TGTGCCAGCTCACGGGGGGCGGACACTGAAGCTTTCTTT
CASSRGADTEAFF
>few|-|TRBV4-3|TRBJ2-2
TGCGCCAGCAGCCAACTCGGGTGGGAGTACGGGACCGGGGAGCTGTTTTTT
CASSQLGWEYGTGELFF
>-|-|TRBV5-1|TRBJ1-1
TGCGCCAGCAGCCCTAGGGGGGGCTTGAACACTGAAGCTTTCTTT
CASSPRGGLNTEAFF
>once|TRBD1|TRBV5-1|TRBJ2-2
TGCGCCAGCAGCACGACAGGGGGCGCTATGGGCGGGGAGCTGTTTTTT
CASSTTGGAMGGELFF
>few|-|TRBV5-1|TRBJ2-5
TGCGCCAGCAGAGACACCTTATCCCAAGAGACCCAGTACTTC
CASRDTLSQETQYF
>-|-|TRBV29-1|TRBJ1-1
TGCAGCGTTGTACCAGAGAGGAACACTGAAGCTTTCTTT
CSVVPERNTEAFF
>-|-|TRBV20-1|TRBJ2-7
TGCAGTGCCAAGGGATACTACGAGCAGTACTTC
CSAKGYYEQYF
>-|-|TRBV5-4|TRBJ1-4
TGTGCCAGCAGTTCTACGCGTCTAGGAGGGGAAAAACTGTTTTTT
CASSSTRLGGEKLFF
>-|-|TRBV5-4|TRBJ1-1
TGTGCCAGCAGCCCTAACGGCAGGGCGGGTGAAGCTTTCTTT
CASSPNGRAGEAFF
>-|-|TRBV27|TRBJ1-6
TGTGCCAGCAGTACATCTTCTTTTTCGGGGTCACCCCTCCACTTT
CASSTSSFSGSPLHF
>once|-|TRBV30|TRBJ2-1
TGTGCCTGGAGACCCCAATGGGGCCTCCCGGGTCTGGATGAGCAGTTCTTC
CAWRPQWGLPGLDEQFF